The next 26 T cell receptor beta chains were all read from a single sample in a study of memory CD4+ T cells and cytomegalovirus serostatus. The sort gate was single viable CD3+CD4+CD8-CD45RO+ cells for memory CD4+ T cells. TCRdb's table, derived via immunoSEQ multiplex PCR, lists solely in-frame clones and lacks some. The sample has about 41,000 clones; about 82% are singletons. Source material: memory CD4+ T cells from blood. These receptors all stem from an adult in good health and CMV-seronegative.

The J gene is TRBJ1-1, the V gene TRBV5-6, with D unresolved. V was pared by 1 base and J by 0 bases, with 10 bases between. Germline V gene data show CDR1 as SGHDT and CDR2 as YYEEEE. The CDR3 sequence is 15 residues long. The CDR3 nucleotides are TGTGCCAGCAGCTTGCTAGCGTTTTTGAACACTGAAGCTTTCTTT. Amino acid sequence: CASSLLAFLNTEAFF.

The rearrangement links TRBV2 to TRBJ1-5; no clear D. V lost 5 bases to trimming and J lost 5 bases, with 7 bases between them. Germline CDR1 and CDR2: SNHLY and FYNNEI. The CDR3 loop spans 12 amino acids. CDR3 region: CASSLGDQPQHF. The CDR3 nucleotides read TGTGCCAGCAGTCTGGGCGATCAGCCCCAGCATTTT.

This clone has just a few counts. The rearrangement joins TRBV18 to TRBJ2-3; D not resolved. Trimming cost V 7 bases and J 5 bases, with 10 bases left between them. The CDR3 extends over 12 amino acids. Per germline, CDR1 KGHSH and CDR2 LQKENI. This CDR3 is CASLTVGDTQYF. CDR3 sequence (DNA): TGTGCCAGCTTGACTGTAGGAGATACGCAGTATTTT.

V usage is TRBV30 and J usage is TRBJ2-5; 10 positions agree with TRBD1. This CDR3 contains 14 residues. V lost 2 bases to trimming and J lost 1 base; unmatched junction nucleotides: 1. Germline values: CDR1 GTSNPN, CDR2 SVGIG (reference sequence). The DNA for the CDR3 is TGTGCCTGGAGTCGGACAGGGGGCCAAGAGACCCAGTACTTC. Protein sequence: CAWSRTGGQETQYF.

This sequence joins TRBV4-3 and TRBJ2-3, with TRBD1 as a possible D gene (6 bases). The CDR3 runs 15 residues. The germline V gene encodes CDR1 LGHNA and CDR2 YSLEER. Trimming left V 6 bases short and J 1 base short, with 14 bases between. This CDR3 reads CASSRQVGGTDTQYF. The CDR3 bases are TGCGCCAGCAGTAGACAGGTGGGGGGCACAGATACGCAGTATTTT.

This clone was observed a single time. This chain links TRBV2 with TRBJ2-6; D not resolved. Germline CDR1 and CDR2: SNHLY and FYNNEI. The V end lost 2 bases, the J end lost 0 bases, and 11 bases lay between the germline ends. This CDR3 is built from 17 residues. The CDR3 here is CASSENGRISGANVLTF. DNA of the CDR3: TGTGCCAGCAGTGAAAATGGACGGATCTCTGGGGCCAACGTCCTGACTTTC.

This clone has more than one count but fewer than ten. The chain links TRBV7-2 to TRBJ1-6, with 7 bases fitting TRBD1. Germline lookup yields CDR1 SGHTA and CDR2 FQGNSA. The CDR3 runs to 16 residues. V was pared by 2 bases and J by 6 bases, with 7 bases of the junction left unmatched. In DNA form, the CDR3 reads TGTGCCAGCAGCTTATACGGGGGACAGTTTAATTCACCCCTCCACTTT. It translates to CASSLYGGQFNSPLHF.

This clone was counted a few times. CDR3 sequence (DNA): TGTGCCAGCAGCTTAGTTGGAGGGGATGGAGATACGCAGTATTTT. This translates into CASSLVGGDGDTQYF. The V and J genes are TRBV7-7 and TRBJ2-3; weak D call: TRBD2 (6 bases). Germline CDR1 is SSHAT and CDR2 is FNYEAQ (reference sequence). The V end lost 1 base, the J end lost 5 bases, and 13 bases lay between the germline ends. The CDR3 spans 15 residues.

The count of this clone is one. The chain is built from TRBV5-1 and TRBJ2-4, with D tentatively TRBD1 or TRBD2 (5 bases each). CDR3 length: 14 amino acids. The V gene's germline CDR1 is SGHRS and CDR2 YFSETQ. The V end lost 4 bases, the J end lost 6 bases, and 14 bases lay between the germline ends. Here the CDR3 reads CASSPPGRGNIQYF. CDR3 nucleotide sequence: TGCGCCAGCAGCCCGCCGGGACGGGGAAACATTCAGTACTTC.

The chain uses TRBV7-2 and TRBJ2-5; D not resolved. The CDR3 loop spans 11 amino acids. Trimming left V 5 bases short and J 7 bases short, with 8 bases between. Germline V gene lookup returns CDR1 SGHTA and CDR2 FQGNSA. Here the CDR3 reads CASSAYGTQYF. Here the CDR3 DNA reads TGTGCCAGCAGCGCCTACGGGACCCAGTACTTC.

The chain is built from TRBV18 and TRBJ2-7, with 10 bases matching TRBD2. V was pared by 3 bases and J by 7 bases, with 12 bases of the junction left unmatched. The germline gives CDR1 KGHSH, CDR2 LQKENI. The length of the CDR3 is 16 residues. The CDR3 DNA is TGTGCCAGCTCACCGAGGTTAACTAGCGGGAAAAGTGAGCAGTACTTC. It codes for CASSPRLTSGKSEQYF.

This chain links TRBV5-4 with TRBJ1-3; TRBD1 might be the D (6 bases). The CDR3 has 15 residues. Germline V gives CDR1 SGHNT, CDR2 YYREEE (reference sequence). Between the trimmed V and J ends, which lost 0 bases and 2 bases, there was a span of 9 bases. CDR3 protein: CASSLAAGAGNTIYF. The DNA for the CDR3 is TGTGCCAGCAGCTTGGCCGCAGGGGCTGGAAACACCATATATTTT.

The chain has TRBV30 and TRBJ2-2; no clear D gene. The CDR3 consists of 16 residues. CDR1 is GTSNPN, CDR2 SVGIG, per germline (reference sequence). Trimming shortened V by 0 bases and J by 1 base, and 12 bases separated the two germline ends. The CDR3 DNA reads TGTGCCTGGAGTGTACGAGAATGGGGGAACACCGGGGAGCTGTTTTTT. Its translation is CAWSVREWGNTGELFF.

This chain links TRBV5-8 with TRBJ1-1; 11 bases line up with TRBD1. The CDR3 is 15 amino acids. V gave up 5 bases and J gave up 4 bases; unmatched junction bases: 7. Germline-derived CDR1 and CDR2 are SGHTS and YDEGEE. Here the CDR3 reads CASSEDRGRTTEAFF. In nucleotides, the CDR3 is TGTGCCAGCAGTGAGGACAGGGGGCGGACCACTGAAGCTTTCTTT.

The chain has TRBV7-2 and TRBJ2-3; no clear D. Germline CDR1 reads SGHTA; CDR2 reads FQGNSA. There are 14 residues in the CDR3. The V end lost 5 bases, the J end lost 6 bases, and 15 bases lay between the germline ends. CDR3 nucleotides: TGTGCCAGCAGCCGAAACGGGCCTGGTGATACGCAGTATTTT. Amino acids: CASSRNGPGDTQYF.

V usage is TRBV7-2 and J usage is TRBJ1-1; D may be TRBD1 (5 bases). V shed 2 bases and J shed 4 bases, with 11 bases lying between them. The V gene's germline CDR1 is SGHTA and CDR2 FQGNSA. This CDR3 has 14 amino acids. The CDR3 DNA follows: TGTGCCAGCAGCTTACATCCGGGGGGCACTGAAGCTTTCTTT. The encoded protein is CASSLHPGGTEAFF.

The table lists this clone with a few counts. The chain joins TRBV2 to TRBJ2-5; a weak D match, TRBD1 (6 bases). Germline V gives CDR1 SNHLY, CDR2 FYNNEI. Trimming took 6 bases from V and 1 from J, leaving 12 bases between them. The CDR3 contains 14 residues. The CDR3 DNA reads TGTGCCAGCAGACGGGACACGGGCCAAGAGACCCAGTACTTC. It translates to CASRRDTGQETQYF.

The V and J genes are TRBV7-9 and TRBJ2-7; 10 positions match TRBD2. The CDR3 runs 16 residues. Trimming removed 1 base from V and 4 bases from J; junction bases left unmatched: 7. CDR1 and CDR2 from the germline V gene are SEHNR and FQNEAQ (reference sequence). The CDR3 here is CASSLGLAGTGYEQYF. The CDR3, as DNA: TGTGCCAGCAGCTTAGGACTAGCGGGTACAGGGTACGAGCAGTACTTC. Supplemented by reference TRBV7-9 and TRBJ2-7, the full variable domain reads DTGVSQNPRHKITKRGQNVTFRCDPISEHNRLYWYRQTLGQGPEFLTYFQNEAQLEKSRLLSDRFSAERPKGSFSTLEIQRTEQGDSAMYLCASSLGLAGTGYEQYFGPGTRLTVT.

The chain joins TRBV4-2 to TRBJ2-3; no definite D call. The germline V gene has CDR1 LGHNA and CDR2 YNFKEQ. V lost 0 bases and J lost 2, with 12 bases in between. The CDR3 length is 16 residues. The CDR3 loop reads CASSQDGRAFTDTQYF. CDR3 in DNA: TGTGCCAGCAGCCAAGATGGCAGAGCCTTCACAGATACGCAGTATTTT.

This chain connects TRBV6-5 to TRBJ2-1, with TRBD1 as a possible D gene (5 bases). Trimming cost V 6 bases and J 9 bases, with 15 bases left between them. In germline, CDR1 is MNHEY, CDR2 SVGAGI. The CDR3 sequence is 13 residues long. The CDR3 spells CASSSTGPGEQFF. CDR3 in DNA: TGTGCCAGCAGCTCTACAGGACCCGGTGAGCAGTTCTTC.

This chain connects TRBV28 to TRBJ2-7, with a tentative D call TRBD2 (6 bases). V shed 5 bases and J shed 0 bases, with 11 bases lying between them. The CDR3 sequence is 14 residues long. In germline, CDR1 is MDHEN, CDR2 SYDVKM. This chain's CDR3 is CASSGGLSSYEQYF. The CDR3 DNA is TGTGCCAGCAGTGGGGGACTTAGCTCCTACGAGCAGTACTTC.

The chain has TRBV7-2 and TRBJ2-7; TRBD2 matches 7 bases. The CDR3 sequence is 14 residues long. Trimming at V came to 8 bases and at J to 0 bases, leaving 7 bases not matched to a gene. CDR1 is SGHTA and CDR2 is FQGNSA in the germline V gene. CDR3 in DNA: TGTGCCAGCGGGCGGGAGTTGCACTCCTACGAGCAGTACTTC. Residues: CASGRELHSYEQYF.

The J gene is TRBJ1-4, the V gene TRBV20-1, with D unresolved. Trimming stripped 5 bases from V and 11 bases from J, with 12 bases between. CDR3 length: 11 residues. Looked up from germline, CDR1 is DFQATT and CDR2 is SNEGSKA (reference sequence). The CDR3 region is CSAESRGKLFF. The CDR3 nucleotides are TGCAGTGCTGAATCAAGAGGGAAACTGTTTTTT.

The chain recombines TRBV7-8 with TRBJ2-2, with 9 bases matching TRBD2. The CDR3 has 16 residues. Losses at the gene ends were 3 bases for V and 8 bases for J; bases not matched to a gene: 10. Germline lookup yields CDR1 SGHVS and CDR2 FQNEAQ. In DNA, the CDR3 is TGTGCCAGCAGCTTCGTCTTAGCGGGAGTTGGTGGGGAGCTGTTTTTT. Amino acid sequence: CASSFVLAGVGGELFF.

This chain uses TRBV7-6 with TRBJ2-1; 7 bases fit TRBD2. Germline lookup yields CDR1 SGHVS and CDR2 FNYEAQ. The CDR3 totals 14 residues. V was clipped by 3 bases and J by 7 bases; unmatched bases: 6. The CDR3 coding sequence is TGTGCCAGCAGCTTTCTAGCGGCAGGAAATGAGCAGTTCTTC. This encodes CASSFLAAGNEQFF.

The V gene is TRBV7-9, the J gene TRBJ2-3, with D perhaps matching TRBD2 (7 bases). The germline V gene has CDR1 SEHNR and CDR2 FQNEAQ (reference sequence). The CDR3 has 13 amino acids. The V end lost 9 bases, the J end lost 5 bases, and 15 bases lay between the germline ends. The CDR3 bases are TGTGCCAGTACAGGGAGGGCCGTAGATACGCAGTATTTT. It encodes CASTGRAVDTQYF.